This is a list of T cell receptor beta chains from one sample in a study of T cell repertoires in cytomegalovirus infection. TCRdb reanalysed the reads using MiXCR and keeps one entry per CDR3 protein. The table lists nearly 450,000 distinct CDR3 sequences, approximately 31% of them singletons. Sequenced: PBMCs. These TCRs come from a human donor in good health (CMV status not recorded). Some clones in this sample may be carry-over from other donors' samples. Each CDR3 is given with its conserved first and last residue. A D gene is named only where the DNA matches it firmly. Clone size appears in some rows only: once, few, many, or a class for an expanded clone.

>TRBJ2-6|TRBV24-1|.|.
TGTGCCACCAGTGACGGACGGAAAAGCTCTGGGGCCAACGTCCTGACTTTC
CATSDGRKSSGANVLTF
>TRBJ2-6|TRBV24-1|.|.
TGTGCCACCAGTGGTGGAGGGCAAGGGGCCAACGTCCTGACTTTC
CATSGGGQGANVLTF
>TRBJ2-1|TRBV11-2|many|.
TGTGCCAGCAGCTCCCCACTGCGGGGGCACAATGAGCAGTTCTTC
CASSSPLRGHNEQFF
>TRBJ2-1|TRBV7-7|few|.
TGTGCCAGCAGCTTTGAGGATGAGCAGTTCTTC
CASSFEDEQFF
>TRBJ1-1|TRBV4-3|.|.
TGCGCCAGCAGCCAAGCCCACTCGAGGGAGGGTCGGATTATGAACACTGAAGCTTTCTTT
CASSQAHSREGRIMNTEAFF
>TRBJ2-1|TRBV11-3|.|TRBD2
TGTGCCAGCAGCAGATCTTTAGCGGGGGGCCAAAACTACAATGAGCAGTTCTTC
CASSRSLAGGQNYNEQFF
>TRBJ1-1|TRBV5-6|many|TRBD1
TGTGCCAGCAGCTACCTGGGACAGGGGATTTTCTTT
CASSYLGQGIFF
>TRBJ1-1|TRBV29-1|few|.
TGCAGCGTTAGCGGACAGATGAACACTGAAGCTTTCTTT
CSVSGQMNTEAFF
>TRBJ2-3|TRBV5-5|.|TRBD2
TGTGCCAGCACGACTAGCGGGGGGGCCAGAGATACGCAGTATTTT
CASTTSGGARDTQYF
>TRBJ1-1|TRBV7-9|.|TRBD1
TGTGCCAGCAGCTTAGCGTGGGACAGGGCTGCAGCTTTCTTT
CASSLAWDRAAAFF
>TRBJ1-2|TRBV5-1|.|.
TGCGCCAGCACTCGGGGACAAGACAACTATGGCTACACCTTC
CASTRGQDNYGYTF
>TRBJ1-5|TRBV28|.|TRBD1
TGTGCCAGCAGCCCCGGCAGGGGGCGTCCGTATAGCAATCAGCCCCAGCATTTT
CASSPGRGRPYSNQPQHF
>TRBJ1-2|TRBV25-1|few|.
TGTGCCAGCAGTGGACAGGACAACCTCTATGGCTACACCTTC
CASSGQDNLYGYTF
>TRBJ2-1|TRBV10-3|.|TRBD2
TGTGCCATCAGTGTAGGGCTCCTCGGGGGGGGGGCCGGGTCCTACAATGAGCAGTTCTTC
CAISVGLLGGGAGSYNEQFF
>TRBJ1-1|TRBV12-5|.|.
TGTGCTAGTGTATCCAGGGAGACTGAAGCTTTCTTT
CASVSRETEAFF
>TRBJ2-1|TRBV6-6|.|TRBD2
TGTGCCAGCAGTCTAACGGGGGGAGCGGGGAGCTCCTACAATGAGCAGTTCTTC
CASSLTGGAGSSYNEQFF
>TRBJ2-6|TRBV5-3|.|TRBD2
TGTGCCAGCAGCGGGATAGGCCGGAGCTTTGGGGCCAACGTCCTGACTTTC
CASSGIGRSFGANVLTF
>TRBJ2-1|TRBV7-2|many|TRBD2
TGTGCCAGCAGCTTAGTAGCGGGGGGAAATGAGCAGTTCTTC
CASSLVAGGNEQFF
>TRBJ1-6|TRBV4-3|.|.
TGCGCCAGCAGCCAAGATGGGAGTATCAGCTCACCCCTCCACTTT
CASSQDGSISSPLHF
>TRBJ2-4|TRBV7-2|many|.
TGTGCCAGCAGCTTAGATTGGGGCCAATCAAACATTCAGTACTTC
CASSLDWGQSNIQYF
>TRBJ1-1|TRBV5-3|once|.
TGTGCCAGAAGTAATCTCCGGACAGAAGCTTTCTTT
CARSNLRTEAFF
>TRBJ1-5|TRBV6-6|.|.
TGTGCCAGCAATGTCAATAGCAATCAGCCCCAGCATTTT
CASNVNSNQPQHF
>TRBJ2-1|TRBV28|few|TRBD1
TGTGCCATGCGGGACAGGGGGCATTATGAGCAGTTCTTC
CAMRDRGHYEQFF
>TRBJ2-7|TRBV12-3/TRBV12-4|many|.
TGTGCCAGCAGTTTTAGGGGGTACGAGCAGTACTTC
CASSFRGYEQYF
>TRBJ2-1|TRBV7-2|many|.
TGTGCCAGCAGCTTAGGAGTACTCAATGAGCAGTTCTTC
CASSLGVLNEQFF
>TRBJ1-5|TRBV12-3/TRBV12-4|few|.
TGTGCCAGCACCCCCCGGGACACGCTAAATCAGCCCCAGCATTTT
CASTPRDTLNQPQHF
>TRBJ2-2|TRBV12-3/TRBV12-4|.|.
TGTGCCAGCAGAGGACAGACCACCGGGGAGCTGTTTTTT
CASRGQTTGELFF
>TRBJ2-7|TRBV7-2|many|TRBD1
TGTGCCAGCAGCTTAGGGCGGACAGGGGGTCGACTCTACGAGCAGTACTTC
CASSLGRTGGRLYEQYF
>TRBJ2-7|TRBV7-9|few|TRBD1
TGTGCCAGCAGCCAAGGGACAGCCTGGGACGAGCAGTACTTC
CASSQGTAWDEQYF
>TRBJ2-7|TRBV6-5|many|TRBD1
TGTGCCAGCAGTTATGGACAGGGTTATTACGAGCAGTACTTC
CASSYGQGYYEQYF
>TRBJ2-3|TRBV7-2|few|.
TGTGCCAGCAGCCCAGAGGGGAGAGATACGCAGTATTTT
CASSPEGRDTQYF
>TRBJ1-4|TRBV7-2|few|.
TGTGCCAGCAGCATCCTCACTAAGGGAAGTAATGAAAAACTGTTTTTT
CASSILTKGSNEKLFF
>TRBJ2-2|TRBV27|few|.
TGTGCCAGCAGTCCAGGGTGGGCGAACACCGGGGAGCTGTTTTTT
CASSPGWANTGELFF
>TRBJ2-3|TRBV6-2/TRBV6-3|few|TRBD1
TGTGCCAGCAGTAAAGGACAGGGGTTGTATACGCAGTATTTT
CASSKGQGLYTQYF
>TRBJ2-7|TRBV19|.|.
TGTGCCAGTAGTATCGAGGGGACCCCACTCTACGAGCAGTACTTC
CASSIEGTPLYEQYF
>TRBJ2-1|TRBV11-1|.|.
TGTGCCAGCAGACCGGCGGGTTCCTACAATGAGCAGTTCTTC
CASRPAGSYNEQFF
>TRBJ1-1|TRBV6-2/TRBV6-3|.|TRBD1
TGTGCCAGCAGGCCCAGACAGGGAAGCCTGAACACTGAAGCTTTCTTT
CASRPRQGSLNTEAFF
>TRBJ1-5|TRBV28|few|TRBD1
TGTGCCAGCAGTCTCTATGGGACAGGGTATCAGCCCCAGCATTTT
CASSLYGTGYQPQHF
>TRBJ2-1|TRBV5-5|.|.
TGTGCCAGCAGCTACGGACAGAACAATGAGCAGTTCTTC
CASSYGQNNEQFF
>TRBJ1-2|TRBV5-1|.|.
TGCGCCAGCAGGTTGGATCTCCTAACCGGGTATGGCTACACCTTC
CASRLDLLTGYGYTF
>TRBJ2-5|TRBV20-1|.|TRBD2
TGCAGTGCTAGAGCTAGCGGGGGGACCCAGTACTTC
CSARASGGTQYF
>TRBJ2-6|TRBV7-6|many|.
TGTGCCAGCAGCTTAGCGGCAATTGGGGCCAACGTCCTGACTTTC
CASSLAAIGANVLTF
>TRBJ1-1|TRBV18|.|.
TGTGCCAGCTCACCCCAGGGTCCTGAAGCTTTCTTT
CASSPQGPEAFF
>TRBJ2-5|TRBV6-2/TRBV6-3|.|.
TGTGCCAGCAGTTACTCGATCACCCGACGGCCGAGGGTGGAGACCCAGTACTTC
CASSYSITRRPRVETQYF
>TRBJ1-5|TRBV7-6|.|TRBD1
TGTGCCAGCAGCTTCGCGGCCACAGGGGGTCAGCCCCAGCATTTT
CASSFAATGGQPQHF
>TRBJ1-1|TRBV7-6|few|.
TGTGCCAGCAGCTTATACCCTGCTAATGTGAACACTGAAGCTTTCTTT
CASSLYPANVNTEAFF
>TRBJ2-2|TRBV10-3|.|.
TGTGCCGGTCGAGGGGTAGAACGGACCGGGGAGCTGTTTTTT
CAGRGVERTGELFF
>TRBJ1-1|TRBV6-2/TRBV6-3|.|.
TGTGCCAGCAGTTACGCCCCTACCGCCACTGAAGCTTTCTTT
CASSYAPTATEAFF
>TRBJ1-1|TRBV7-3|many|TRBD1
TGTGCCAGCAGCGCCTCAGGGGGCAGGAACACTGAAGCTTTCTTT
CASSASGGRNTEAFF
>TRBJ2-3|TRBV6-6|once|TRBD2
TGTGCCAGCAGTTGCTTTAGCGGGGCAGGTCCGACAGATACGCAGTATTTT
CASSCFSGAGPTDTQYF
>TRBJ2-7|TRBV12-3/TRBV12-4|few|TRBD1
TGTGCCAGCAGTTGGACAGGGCTCAACGAGCAGTACTTC
CASSWTGLNEQYF
>TRBJ1-1|TRBV20-1|.|.
TGCAGTGCTGACACCCGACGGAAGGAAGCTTTCTTT
CSADTRRKEAFF
>TRBJ2-3|TRBV4-3|.|.
TGCGCCAGCAGCCAAGAATACACCACGGACGATACGCAGTATTTT
CASSQEYTTDDTQYF
>TRBJ2-3|TRBV4-3|few|.
TGCGCCAGCAGCCAAGAGGGGGGGGCATCTGGCACAGATACGCAGTATTTT
CASSQEGGASGTDTQYF
>TRBJ2-1|TRBV3-1|few|.
TGTGCCAGCAGCCCCCAGAGAGCGATCGGGGAGCAGTTCTTC
CASSPQRAIGEQFF